Reported below is one T cell receptor (beta chain). What it recognizes is unknown. The sample is drawn from a study of memory CD4+ T cells and cytomegalovirus serostatus. With 4 bases clipped from V and 10 bases from J, the junction kept 7 bases outside the gene matches. Germline-derived CDR1 and CDR2 are MGHRA and YSYEKL. CDR3 size: 15 residues. In the study's own analysis: Out-of-frame sequences were removed, leaving a few million distinct TCRbeta sequences. TCRdb's copy holds only in-frame clones and misses some; the assay was immunoSEQ multiplex PCR. The V and J calls and the clone size are those of that table, but D and trimming were determined from the DNA. The sample contains some 35,000 clones, approximately 79% of which appear only once. Single viable CD3+CD4+CD8-CD45RO+ cells were sorted as the memory CD4+ T cells. Study findings and constraints: CD4+ memory repertoires contained about two fifths of the roughly 150 reported CMV TCRbeta sequences.

The chain joins TRBV4-1 to TRBJ2-1, with 13 nucleotides matching TRBD2. Sequencing was performed on memory CD4+ T cells from blood. The TCR was taken from an adult in good health and CMV-seropositive. This CDR3 reads CASSPTSGRAEEQFF. The DNA of the CDR3 is TGCGCCAGCAGCCCTACTAGCGGGAGGGCCGAGGAGCAGTTCTTC.